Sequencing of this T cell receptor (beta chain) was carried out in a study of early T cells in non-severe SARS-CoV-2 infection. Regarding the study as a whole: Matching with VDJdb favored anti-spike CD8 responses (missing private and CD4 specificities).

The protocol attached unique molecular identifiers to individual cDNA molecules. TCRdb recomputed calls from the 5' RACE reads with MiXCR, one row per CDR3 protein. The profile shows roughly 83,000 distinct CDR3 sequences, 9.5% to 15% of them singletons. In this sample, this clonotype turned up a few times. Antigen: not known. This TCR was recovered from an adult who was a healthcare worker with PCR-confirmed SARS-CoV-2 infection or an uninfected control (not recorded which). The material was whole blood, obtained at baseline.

Here the CDR3 reads CASSSGPGGYGYTF. The CDR3 DNA follows: TGTGCCAGCAGCTCCGGGCCCGGCGGCTATGGCTACACCTTC. This chain connects TRBV11-2 to TRBJ1-2; D gene unclear. The germline gives CDR1 SGHAT, CDR2 FQNNGV. Trimming pared 4 bases from V and 4 bases from J, leaving 13 bases between. CDR3 length: 14 amino acids.